Below are 32 T cell receptor beta chains sequenced from a single sample in a study of shared clonotypes between healthy human individuals. Generated by immunoSEQ multiplex PCR, the TCRdb table keeps only in-frame clones and is missing some. The sample has 2 million to 2.5 million clones, under 97% seen once. The material sequenced was naive CD4+ T cells sorted from blood. Subset: CD45RA+ positively selected. All receptors come from a man younger than 35 in good health.

The chain is built from TRBV4-3 and TRBJ1-2, with D unresolved. CDR3 length: 15 amino acids. Germline V CDR1 and CDR2: LGHNA, YSLEER. Trimming removed 3 bases from V and 5 bases from J, with 16 bases in between. This CDR3 is CASSQSGTDQYGYTF. CDR3 DNA sequence: TGCGCCAGCAGCCAGTCAGGAACCGATCAATATGGCTACACCTTC.

The rearrangement joins TRBV6-1 to TRBJ1-5; TRBD1 aligns across 7 bases. Germline V lookup: CDR1 MNHNS, CDR2 SASEGT. The ends lost 4 bases at V and 1 base at J; junction bases unmatched: 7. The CDR3 totals 16 residues. This chain's CDR3 is CASSGDRNLSNQPQHF. The CDR3 nucleotides read TGTGCCAGCAGTGGGGACAGAAACTTGAGCAATCAGCCCCAGCATTTT.

This sequence joins TRBV28 and TRBJ1-2; tentatively, D is TRBD1 (6 bases). V lost 5 bases, J lost 4 bases, and 17 bases lay in between. This CDR3 has 15 residues. Germline assignment: CDR1 MDHEN and CDR2 SYDVKM. The CDR3 DNA reads TGTGCCAGCAGTGACCCGGCGGGGGCCCGCTATGGCTACACCTTC. Protein product: CASSDPAGARYGYTF.

This rearrangement joins TRBV6-1 to TRBJ2-2, with D maybe TRBD1 (5 bases). Germline V CDR1 and CDR2: MNHNS, SASEGT. The CDR3 is 14 residues long. V lost 7 bases to trimming and J lost 6 bases, with 15 bases between them. The CDR3 region has the DNA TGTGCCAGCACCTACACTTTAGGGGCCGGGGAGCTGTTTTTT. It yields the protein CASTYTLGAGELFF.

The chain has TRBV9 and TRBJ1-1; 8 bases are shared with TRBD1. The CDR3 runs to 16 residues. Germline V CDR1 and CDR2: SGDLS, YYNGEE. After removal of 1 base from V and 4 bases from J, the junction contained 9 bases not matched to a gene. The chain's CDR3 is CASSVNPQGGSTEAFF. The CDR3 nucleotides read TGTGCCAGCAGCGTAAACCCACAGGGGGGGTCCACTGAAGCTTTCTTT.

The V gene is TRBV7-2, the J gene TRBJ2-7, with D maybe TRBD2 (6 bases). V lost 1 base and J lost 1, with 14 bases in between. This CDR3 has 16 amino acids. Germline CDR1 and CDR2: SGHTA and FQGNSA. The CDR3 bases are TGTGCCAGCAGCTTAGGGGGCGGGACGGTATCCTACGAGCAGTACTTC. This translates into CASSLGGGTVSYEQYF.

This chain links TRBV19 with TRBJ1-5; D is undetermined. The CDR3 runs 14 residues. CDR1 is LNHDA, CDR2 SQIVND, per germline (reference sequence). Trimming pared 4 bases from V and 3 bases from J, leaving 10 bases between. The CDR3 bases are TGTGCCAGTAGTAATACGGGCGACAATCAGCCCCAGCATTTT. Translating gives CASSNTGDNQPQHF.

The chain has TRBV27 and TRBJ2-7; TRBD2 matches at 11 bases. The germline gives CDR1 MNHEY, CDR2 SMNVEV (reference sequence). The CDR3 is made up of 15 amino acids. Germline trimming cut 7 bases from V and 3 bases from J; bases unmatched to any gene: 8. CDR3 nucleotides: TGTGCCAGCAAAGAGTACGGGACTAGCGGCTACGAGCAGTACTTC. Protein: CASKEYGTSGYEQYF.

The rearrangement uses TRBV11-2 and TRBJ2-5; the D is unclear. Germline loops: CDR1 SGHAT, CDR2 FQNNGV. CDR3 size: 13 residues. V was trimmed by 5 bases and J by 4 bases, leaving 11 bases between them. The CDR3 DNA follows: TGTGCCAGCAGCCTTTATCCGTCAGAGACCCAGTACTTC. Translated: CASSLYPSETQYF. Based on the CDR3 plus reference TRBV11-2 and TRBJ2-5, the full variable domain is EAGVAQSPRYKIIEKRQSVAFWCNPISGHATLYWYQQILGQGPKLLIQFQNNGVVDDSQLPKDRFSAERLKGVDSTLKIQPAKLEDSAVYLCASSLYPSETQYFGPGTRLLVL.

This chain joins TRBV27 and TRBJ2-5; 7 bases are a match to TRBD1. The germline V gene has CDR1 MNHEY and CDR2 SMNVEV (reference sequence). J lost 4 bases, V lost 3 bases, and 5 bases had no gene match. The CDR3 spans 14 residues. As DNA, the CDR3 is TGTGCCAGCAGTTTCCTACAGGGGAGAGAGACCCAGTACTTC. Protein sequence: CASSFLQGRETQYF.

About this clone: The same CDR3 can be traced to other DNA sequences in this sample. The chain links TRBV6-5 to TRBJ1-2; 7 nucleotides agree with TRBD1. The CDR3 is 14 amino acids. CDR1 and CDR2 from the germline V gene are MNHEY and SVGAGI. The J segment lost 2 bases and the V segment lost 3 bases, leaving 3 bases of the junction unmatched. CDR3 protein: CASSYRQGNYGYTF. CDR3 in DNA: TGTGCCAGCAGTTATAGACAGGGAAACTATGGCTACACCTTC.

CDR3 sequence reads: CASSPDYDRVNEQYF. The CDR3 DNA reads as TGTGCCAGCTCACCTGACTACGACAGGGTTAACGAGCAGTACTTC. The chain is built from TRBV18 and TRBJ2-7, with 7 bases fitting TRBD1. Germline V gene lookup returns CDR1 KGHSH and CDR2 LQKENI. J lost 5 bases, V lost 3 bases, and 10 bases had no gene match. This CDR3 has 15 residues.

The chain has TRBV27 and TRBJ2-3; 12 positions agree with TRBD2. The ends lost 5 bases at V and 4 bases at J; junction bases unmatched: 1. The length of the CDR3 is 14 residues. The germline CDR1 and CDR2 sequences are MNHEY and SMNVEV (reference sequence). CDR3 loop: CASSRLAGADTQYF. The CDR3 DNA follows: TGTGCCAGCAGTAGACTAGCGGGAGCAGATACGCAGTATTTT.

The CDR3 region is CASSDPGRGGTQYF. The CDR3 DNA is TGTGCCAGCAGTGACCCGGGGAGGGGGGGGACCCAGTACTTC. The V call is TRBV25-1, the J call TRBJ2-5; maybe TRBD2 (7 bases). Looked up from germline, CDR1 is MGHDK and CDR2 is SYGVNS. Trimming stripped 3 bases from V and 7 bases from J, with 15 bases between. The length of the CDR3 is 14 residues.

This clone has a handful of counts. The genes are TRBV30 and TRBJ1-2; 9 bases match TRBD1. This CDR3 is built from 14 residues. V dropped 3 bases and J dropped 7; count of bases not matched to a gene: 9. Germline V gene sequence: CDR1 GTSNPN, CDR2 SVGIG (reference sequence). Written as DNA, the CDR3 is TGTGCCTGGAGGGGCCGGGACAGGGAGGGTGGCTACACCTTC. Amino acid sequence: CAWRGRDREGGYTF.

This clone is a singleton in its sample. This chain connects TRBV9 to TRBJ1-5; tentatively, D is TRBD1 (5 bases). There are 15 residues in the CDR3. Trimming pared 3 bases from V and 3 bases from J, leaving 13 bases between. CDR1 SGDLS and CDR2 YYNGEE come from the germline V gene. The CDR3 region is CASSAGTDYNQPQHF. CDR3 coding DNA: TGTGCCAGCAGCGCGGGGACCGACTACAATCAGCCCCAGCATTTT.

V usage is TRBV11-2 and J usage is TRBJ1-5; 7 nucleotides align to TRBD1. From germline, CDR1 is SGHAT and CDR2 FQNNGV. V dropped 4 bases and J dropped 9; count of bases not matched to a gene: 0. This CDR3 has 11 residues. The CDR3 DNA reads TGTGCCAGCAGCTCAGGGGGGCCCCAGCATTTT. It translates to CASSSGGPQHF.

The chain is built from TRBV12-5 and TRBJ1-5; D perhaps matches TRBD1 (6 bases). CDR3 size: 15 residues. Germline V CDR1 and CDR2: LGHNT, FRNRAP. V was clipped by 6 bases and J by 6 bases, with 18 bases between them. The CDR3 DNA reads TGTGCTAGTGGACTACAGGGTTTGGGGGTTCAGCCCCAGCATTTT. Protein: CASGLQGLGVQPQHF.

The chain combines TRBV6-6 with TRBJ2-7; D is unresolved. CDR3 size: 12 residues. Trimming removed 2 bases from V and 10 bases from J, with 12 bases in between. The germline V gene encodes CDR1 MNHNY and CDR2 SVGAGI (reference sequence). The CDR3 DNA sequence: TGTGCCAGCAGTTACGATGTAGGACCACAGTACTTC. It translates to CASSYDVGPQYF.

The V gene is TRBV16, the J gene TRBJ1-2; D uncertain. This CDR3 is built from 13 residues. Germline V CDR1 and CDR2: KGHSY, FQNENV. V lost 3 bases and J lost 0, with 5 bases in between. The CDR3 here is CASSQKANYGYTF. The CDR3, as DNA: TGTGCCAGCAGCCAGAAAGCTAACTATGGCTACACCTTC.

This chain joins TRBV27 and TRBJ2-1, with unresolved D. Trimming removed 3 bases at V and 5 bases at J, with 23 bases between. CDR1 is MNHEY, CDR2 SMNVEV, per germline (reference sequence). The CDR3 contains 18 residues. CDR3 residues: CASSLGDREILRHNEQFF. CDR3 coding DNA: TGTGCCAGCAGTTTGGGCGATAGAGAAATTTTGAGGCACAATGAGCAGTTCTTC.

This CDR3 is CATQDLNYSNEQFF. The DNA for the CDR3 is TGTGCCACCCAGGACTTAAACTATTCCAATGAGCAGTTCTTC. The chain combines TRBV2 with TRBJ2-1; possibly TRBD2 for D (5 bases). Germline-derived CDR1 and CDR2 are SNHLY and FYNNEI. The length of the CDR3 is 14 residues. Deletions cut 10 bases from V and 6 bases from J, with 19 bases between.

Concerning this clone: Other DNA sequences from this sample encode an identical CDR3 as well. This chain connects TRBV4-3 to TRBJ2-2, with D perhaps matching TRBD1 (6 bases). This CDR3 comprises 14 residues. Germline V CDR1 and CDR2: LGHNA, YSLEER. Trimming shortened V by 0 bases and J by 5 bases, and 7 bases separated the two germline ends. CDR3 residues: CASSQEQGTGELFF. CDR3 in DNA: TGCGCCAGCAGCCAAGAACAGGGAACCGGGGAGCTGTTTTTT.

The gene calls are TRBV6-6 and TRBJ2-1; D is unclear. Trimming shortened V by 5 bases and J by 3 bases, and 14 bases separated the two germline ends. This CDR3 region has 15 residues. The V gene's germline CDR1 is MNHNY and CDR2 SVGAGI (reference sequence). CDR3 sequence: CASSRARTYYNEQFF. DNA of the CDR3: TGTGCCAGCAGTAGAGCCCGGACGTACTACAATGAGCAGTTCTTC.

The chain employs TRBV14 and TRBJ2-3; D is possibly TRBD1 or TRBD2 (6 bases each). CDR1 and CDR2 from the germline V gene are SGHDN and FVKESK. This CDR3 has 17 residues. V was clipped by 0 bases and J by 5 bases, with 18 bases between them. In DNA form, the CDR3 reads TGTGCCAGCAGCCAAGATTTTGGGCGACTAGGGGGAGATACGCAGTATTTT. This encodes CASSQDFGRLGGDTQYF.

The rearrangement uses TRBV18 and TRBJ2-5, with 9 bases aligning to TRBD1. The germline CDR1 and CDR2 sequences are KGHSH and LQKENI. V was clipped by 3 bases and J by 5 bases; unmatched bases: 4. This CDR3 region has 14 residues. Here the CDR3 reads CASSPRDRVETQYF. The CDR3 nucleotides read TGTGCCAGCTCACCCCGGGACAGGGTGGAGACCCAGTACTTC.

The rearrangement joins TRBV10-3 to TRBJ2-5; D might be TRBD2 (6 bases). The CDR3 contains 14 residues. From germline, CDR1 is ENHRY and CDR2 SYGVKD. With 10 bases removed from V and 2 bases from J, the gap between germline ends came to 17 bases. The CDR3 loop is CATRGGAGQETQYF. The CDR3 nucleotides read TGTGCCACCCGAGGCGGGGCGGGGCAAGAGACCCAGTACTTC.

This rearrangement joins TRBV6-5 to TRBJ1-1; D not resolved. Trimming removed 0 bases from V and 0 bases from J, with 8 bases in between. Germline V gene data show CDR1 as MNHEY and CDR2 as SVGAGI. The CDR3 runs 15 residues. The CDR3, as DNA: TGTGCCAGCAGTTACTCGGGGAATTTGAACACTGAAGCTTTCTTT. This encodes CASSYSGNLNTEAFF.

V is TRBV5-5 and J is TRBJ1-4; 8 nucleotides agree with TRBD1. With 1 base clipped from V and 4 bases from J, the junction kept 3 bases outside the gene matches. The CDR3 loop spans 15 amino acids. CDR1 SGHKS and CDR2 YYEKEE come from the germline V gene (reference sequence). The CDR3 sequence: CASSLWGQDNEKLFF. The DNA for the CDR3 is TGTGCCAGCAGCTTGTGGGGACAGGATAATGAAAAACTGTTTTTT.

The chain couples TRBV6-5 to TRBJ1-5; 8 positions match TRBD1. The ends lost 6 bases at V and 4 bases at J; junction bases unmatched: 8. CDR1 and CDR2 (germline): MNHEY, SVGAGI. The CDR3 has 15 residues. CDR3 amino acids: CASRKTGVFNQPQHF. CDR3 nucleotide sequence: TGTGCCAGCAGAAAGACAGGGGTCTTTAATCAGCCCCAGCATTTT.

V gene TRBV5-1 combines with J gene TRBJ2-1; D possibly corresponds to TRBD2 (5 bases). This CDR3 region has 15 residues. The ends were cut back, 1 base at V and 1 base at J, with 9 bases in the middle. CDR1 is SGHRS, CDR2 YFSETQ, per germline. In DNA, the CDR3 is TGCGCCAGCAGCTTGCAAAGCGGTTCCTACAATGAGCAGTTCTTC. Its protein is CASSLQSGSYNEQFF.

The rearrangement uses TRBV5-1 and TRBJ1-2; TRBD1 agrees at 7 bases. The CDR3 spans 14 residues. Germline CDR1 is SGHRS and CDR2 is YFSETQ. The trim removed 5 bases at V and 4 bases at J, leaving 8 bases unmatched. CDR3 DNA: TGCGCCAGCAGGTGGGACAGTACTTCCTATGGCTACACCTTC. It translates to CASRWDSTSYGYTF.